A selection of T cell receptor beta chains follows, all from one sample in a study of cytomegalovirus exposure and HLA in healthy donors. Assay used: immunoSEQ multiplex PCR; TCRdb lists only in-frame clones, some missing. The sample has about 110,000 clones, 80% to 85% seen once. The specimen sequenced was PBMCs. These receptors came from a man aged 25-45 years in good health and CMV-seropositive. Each CDR3 is given with its conserved first and last residue. The D gene is left open where the match is weak. Expanded clones are given a class, and other clones once, few, many or no size at all.

TRBV5-1	NA	TRBJ1-1	few	TGCGCCAGCAGTCAGGCAGTCTTCGTACGAACTGAAGCTTTCTTT	CASSQAVFVRTEAFF
TRBV5-1	NA	TRBJ2-2	NA	TGCGCCAGCAGCCGCCTTCAGGGGCCCGGGGAGCTGTTTTTT	CASSRLQGPGELFF
TRBV5-1	TRBD1	TRBJ2-7	NA	TGCGCCAGCAGCCTGGGACAGGGGGCCTACGAGCAGTACTTC	CASSLGQGAYEQYF
TRBV10-2	NA	TRBJ1-1	NA	TGCGCCAGCAGTGTACAGGGGAACACTGAAGCTTTCTTT	CASSVQGNTEAFF
TRBV7-2	TRBD2	TRBJ2-7	NA	TGTGCCAGCAGCCTTAGCGGGGGCCTGTACGAGCAGTACTTC	CASSLSGGLYEQYF
TRBV6-6	TRBD1	TRBJ1-5	NA	TGTGCCAGCAGTTTGACAGGGGTGGGCAATCAGCCCCAGCATTTT	CASSLTGVGNQPQHF
TRBV18	TRBD1	TRBJ1-6	NA	TGTGCCAGCTCTACCTCAGGGGGGAGTGGTTCACCCCTCCACTTT	CASSTSGGSGSPLHF
TRBV10-3	NA	TRBJ1-5	NA	TGTGCCATCCAAAGAGGAGACAATCAGCCCCAGCATTTT	CAIQRGDNQPQHF
TRBV2	TRBD1	TRBJ2-3	NA	TGTGCCAGCAGCCCCCGGACAGGTGGGACAGATACGCAGTATTTT	CASSPRTGGTDTQYF
TRBV19	TRBD1	TRBJ2-1	NA	TGTGCCAGTAGTATAGGACAGGGGGCCCTCAATGAGCAGTTCTTC	CASSIGQGALNEQFF
TRBV7-2	TRBD1	TRBJ1-1	NA	TGTGCCAGCAGCTCGGACAGGGGAAACACTGAAGCTTTCTTT	CASSSDRGNTEAFF
TRBV5-1	TRBD2	TRBJ2-1	NA	TGCGCCAGCAGCTCACAAAGACAGCTTCTAGCGGACAATGAGCAGTTCTTC	CASSSQRQLLADNEQFF
TRBV5-6	TRBD1	TRBJ2-3	NA	TGTGCCAGCACCGAGACAGGGGCCATTTCTTTTAACACGCAGTATTTT	CASTETGAISFNTQYF
TRBV5-1	NA	TRBJ2-5	NA	TGCGCCAGCAGCTTGGAACAGCACATCCAAGAGACCCAGTACTTC	CASSLEQHIQETQYF
TRBV7-2	TRBD1	TRBJ2-5	NA	TGTGCCAGCAGCTGGGGGGGGGACAGGGAAGAGACCCAGTACTTC	CASSWGGDREETQYF
TRBV7-9	TRBD1	TRBJ1-2	NA	TGTGCCATCCCCCTTCTGCGGACAGGGGGATCAGGCGGCTACACCTTC	CAIPLLRTGGSGGYTF
TRBV5-1	NA	TRBJ2-5	once	TGCGCCAGCAGCTTACTTGCAGGGGAAGGGTTCGAGACCCAGTACTTC	CASSLLAGEGFETQYF
TRBV5-6	NA	TRBJ1-1	NA	TGTGCCAGCACCGTGGCGGGGGTGAACACTGAAGCTTTCTTT	CASTVAGVNTEAFF
TRBV28	NA	TRBJ1-5	NA	TGTGCCAGCAGTTTCTTTACGGGGGGCAATCAGCCCCAGCATTTT	CASSFFTGGNQPQHF
TRBV21-1	NA	TRBJ1-1	NA	TGTGCCAGCAGCAAAAAACATAAAACGGGGGGCCGGGGCACTGAAGCTTTCTTT	CASSKKHKTGGRGTEAFF
TRBV6-1	TRBD1	TRBJ1-5	NA	TGTGCCAGCAGTGATACCATAAACAGGGGGTCTCAGCCCCAGCATTTT	CASSDTINRGSQPQHF
TRBV7-9	NA	TRBJ1-2	NA	TGTGCCAGCAGCGAGAACTATGGCTACACCTTC	CASSENYGYTF
TRBV23-1	TRBD1	TRBJ2-4	NA	TGCGCCAGCAGTCGAGCAGGGGGCGGGGAAATCTCGTACTTC	CASSRAGGGEISYF
TRBV7-2	TRBD1	TRBJ2-2	NA	TGTGCCAGCAGTAGGACAGGGGTAAATGGGGAGCTGTTTTTT	CASSRTGVNGELFF
TRBV18	TRBD2	TRBJ2-3	once	TGTGCCAGCTCATTATCGATGGCGGGAGGGCGAGATACGCAGTATTTT	CASSLSMAGGRDTQYF
TRBV6-1	TRBD1	TRBJ2-2	NA	TGTGCCAGCAGGCGGGACAGGCTGATCGCCGGGGAGCTGTTTTTT	CASRRDRLIAGELFF
TRBV5-4	NA	TRBJ1-1	NA	TGTGCCAGCAGCTTGAGGAGACGGATGAACACTGAAGCTTTCTTT	CASSLRRRMNTEAFF
TRBV7-9	NA	TRBJ2-7	NA	TGTTCCAGCAGCTTGGTGGGGGCTTCCTACGAGCAGTACTTC	CSSSLVGASYEQYF
TRBV7-6	NA	TRBJ2-1	NA	TGTGCCAGCAGCTTAAAAACTGTAGCGAATGAGCAGTTCTTC	CASSLKTVANEQFF
TRBV28	NA	TRBJ1-2	NA	TGTGCCAGCAGGTCCGGGTCGAGAATAGGCTACACCTTC	CASRSGSRIGYTF
TRBV5-1	TRBD1	TRBJ1-2	NA	TGCGCCAGCAGGGACCGGGACAGGGTGCGAAAATATGGCTACACCTTC	CASRDRDRVRKYGYTF
TRBV19	NA	TRBJ1-2	NA	TGTGCCAGTAGTATTACGGGTCTCCTAGACTATGGCTACACCTTC	CASSITGLLDYGYTF
TRBV11-2	TRBD1	TRBJ1-1	NA	TGTGCCAGCAGCTTACCCCGTGACAGGGTGGAAGCTTTCTTT	CASSLPRDRVEAFF
TRBV6-4	NA	TRBJ2-5	NA	TGTGCCAGCAGTGACTACTCCGTGGAGACCCAGTACTTC	CASSDYSVETQYF
TRBV13	NA	TRBJ1-3	NA	TGTGCCAGCAGCTTAGGTCGGGGAATAGTTGGAAACACCATATATTTT	CASSLGRGIVGNTIYF
TRBV2	TRBD2	TRBJ2-5	NA	TGTGCCAGCGTCAGGACTAGCGCCGAGACCCAGTACTTC	CASVRTSAETQYF
TRBV30	TRBD1	TRBJ1-2	NA	TGTGCCTGGACCGGGACAGGGAACCGCTATGGCTACACCTTC	CAWTGTGNRYGYTF
TRBV6-1	TRBD2	TRBJ2-3	NA	TGTGCCAGCAGTGAATGGGCGGGAGTAAGCACAGATACGCAGTATTTT	CASSEWAGVSTDTQYF
TRBV2	TRBD1	TRBJ1-2	NA	TGTGCCGGATCACAGGGGTTCAACTATGGCTACACCTTC	CAGSQGFNYGYTF
TRBV4-1	NA	TRBJ2-2	NA	TGCGCCAGCAGCGCAGGGGGGGAGCTGTTTTTT	CASSAGGELFF
TRBV2	TRBD1	TRBJ1-2	NA	TGTGCCAGCAGCCCCAGGGGGCGCCCCTATGGCTACACCTTC	CASSPRGRPYGYTF
TRBV2	NA	TRBJ2-2	NA	TGTGCCAGCAGTTGGAAACGGGGTACAGGGAGCAGGGCCGGGGAGCTGTTTTTT	CASSWKRGTGSRAGELFF
TRBV5-1	TRBD1	TRBJ1-1	NA	TGCGCCAGCAGCCCTGGGACAGGGACAGAAGCTTTCTTT	CASSPGTGTEAFF
TRBV7-2	NA	TRBJ1-4	NA	TGTGCCAGCAGCCCTTATGCGGCCTTGGGTGAAAAACTGTTTTTT	CASSPYAALGEKLFF